The 20 T cell receptor beta chains reported below all come from one sample, sequenced in a study of cytomegalovirus exposure and HLA in healthy donors. Amplification used 60 Vbeta primers and 13 Jbeta primers. Profiling relied on immunoSEQ multiplex PCR, and the TCRdb table lists in-frame clones only, not all of them. The table includes 150,000 to 200,000 clones, around 77% detected once. The sample consisted of PBMCs. The receptors here all came from a young woman in good health and CMV-seronegative.

This chain uses TRBV5-1 with TRBJ2-1; TRBD1 agrees at 9 bases. This CDR3 region has 15 residues. The junction had 7 bases not matched to a gene; V was cut back by 4 bases and J by 5 bases. Germline V CDR1 and CDR2: SGHRS, YFSETQ. The CDR3 DNA follows: TGCGCCAGCAGCGGGGGGACAGGGAGTCACAATGAGCAGTTCTTC. This sequence encodes CASSGGTGSHNEQFF.

J is TRBJ2-7 and V is TRBV28; D may be TRBD1 (5 bases). Trimming pared 6 bases from V and 3 bases from J, leaving 12 bases between. This CDR3 has 13 amino acids. CDR1 and CDR2 (germline): MDHEN, SYDVKM. The CDR3 loop is CASSLVTVYEQYF. The CDR3 coding sequence is TGTGCCAGCAGCCTCGTGACAGTCTACGAGCAGTACTTC.

Comments on this clone: This same CDR3 is encoded by further DNA sequences in the sample. The genes are TRBV27 and TRBJ2-2; tentatively, D is TRBD1 (6 bases). This CDR3 is built from 15 residues. Trimming removed 6 bases from V and 2 bases from J, with 13 bases in between. In germline, CDR1 is MNHEY, CDR2 SMNVEV (reference sequence). DNA of the CDR3: TGTGCCAGCAGCCTCGGGACACTAAACACCGGGGAGCTGTTTTTT. As protein: CASSLGTLNTGELFF.

In its sample, this clone was seen a few times. The chain carries TRBV27 and TRBJ2-6; D is unclear. CDR1 MNHEY and CDR2 SMNVEV come from the germline V gene (reference sequence). Trimming shortened V by 9 bases and J by 0 bases, and 3 bases separated the two germline ends. The CDR3 spans 12 residues. The CDR3 protein is CASSSGANVLTF. CDR3 nucleotide sequence: TGTGCCAGTAGCTCTGGGGCCAACGTCCTGACTTTC.

This chain connects TRBV7-6 to TRBJ2-7, with 7 bases lining up with TRBD2. Looked up from germline, CDR1 is SGHVS and CDR2 is FNYEAQ. V lost 8 bases and J lost 4; bases outside the gene matches: 11. This CDR3 has 14 amino acids. CDR3 in DNA: TGTGCCAGCTCTGACGGGGGGATTGAATACGAGCAGTACTTC. Protein sequence: CASSDGGIEYEQYF.

This chain links TRBV7-9 with TRBJ2-7, with 7 bases aligning to TRBD1. V was pared by 5 bases and J by 2 bases, with 6 bases of the junction left unmatched. Germline CDR1 is SEHNR and CDR2 is FQNEAQ (reference sequence). This CDR3 is built from 14 residues. The DNA for the CDR3 is TGTGCCAGCAGCCCTACAGGGGACCCCTACGAGCAGTACTTC. Amino acid sequence: CASSPTGDPYEQYF.

About this clone itself: This same CDR3 is encoded by further DNA sequences in the sample. This rearrangement joins TRBV12-5 to TRBJ2-1; D call uncertain. Trimming shortened V by 4 bases and J by 4 bases, and 20 bases separated the two germline ends. Germline V gives CDR1 LGHNT, CDR2 FRNRAP. The CDR3 loop spans 17 amino acids. CDR3 loop: CASGSPFDTKSYNEQFF. DNA for the CDR3: TGTGCTAGTGGTTCCCCCTTTGACACAAAAAGTTACAATGAGCAGTTCTTC.

The chain carries TRBV6-5 and TRBJ1-3; possibly TRBD1 for D (5 bases). The CDR3 runs to 14 residues. Trimming took 6 bases from V and 1 from J, leaving 10 bases between them. Per the germline V gene, CDR1 is MNHEY and CDR2 is SVGAGI. CDR3: CASREGVSGNTIYF. DNA of the CDR3: TGTGCCAGCAGAGAAGGGGTGTCTGGAAACACCATATATTTT.

This clone was detected a few times. The V gene is TRBV7-9, the J gene TRBJ1-1; D not certain. The CDR3 runs 15 residues. Germline CDR1 reads SEHNR; CDR2 reads FQNEAQ (reference sequence). Trimming pared 2 bases from V and 1 base from J, leaving 11 bases between. The CDR3, as DNA: TGTGCCAGCAGCTTACGGGAGTGGGGGAACACTGAAGCTTTCTTT. Its protein product is CASSLREWGNTEAFF.

This clone was picked up one time. V usage is TRBV13 and J usage is TRBJ1-4; D unclear. The CDR3 runs 14 residues. Trimming left V 5 bases short and J 7 bases short, with 14 bases between. In germline, CDR1 is PRHDT, CDR2 FYEKMQ (reference sequence). CDR3 DNA sequence: TGTGCCAGCAGCCACGGGGAGGTGGGTGAAAAACTGTTTTTT. Protein product: CASSHGEVGEKLFF.

The V call is TRBV4-2, the J call TRBJ1-3; D might be TRBD1 (6 bases). Trimming removed 5 bases from V and 2 bases from J, with 10 bases in between. CDR3 length: 14 residues. CDR1 LGHNA and CDR2 YNFKEQ come from the germline V gene. CDR3 residues: CASSEGHAGNTIYF. The DNA of the CDR3 is TGTGCCAGCAGCGAGGGACATGCTGGAAACACCATATATTTT.

The chain is built from TRBV30 and TRBJ2-5; TRBD2 is a possible D gene (6 bases). The V and J ends lost 0 bases and 0 bases respectively, with 14 bases between them. The CDR3 extends over 16 amino acids. Per the germline V gene, CDR1 is GTSNPN and CDR2 is SVGIG (reference sequence). CDR3 nucleotide sequence: TGTGCCTGGAGTGTACGATCTGGGGGGTACCAAGAGACCCAGTACTTC. Its translation is CAWSVRSGGYQETQYF.

The chain uses TRBV4-1 and TRBJ1-5; D might be TRBD1 (5 bases). Germline V gene sequence: CDR1 MGHRA, CDR2 YSYEKL. This CDR3 region has 16 residues. Deletions cut 1 base from V and 0 bases from J, with 10 bases between. CDR3 sequence: CASSQGGGDSNQPQHF. CDR3 bases: TGCGCCAGCAGCCAAGGGGGCGGGGATAGCAATCAGCCCCAGCATTTT.

The V call is TRBV29-1, the J call TRBJ2-3, with a weak D call TRBD2 (5 bases). The CDR3 extends over 15 amino acids. The germline V gene encodes CDR1 SQVTM and CDR2 ANQGSEA. V was pared by 7 bases and J by 2 bases, with 19 bases between. DNA of the CDR3: TGCAGCGCCCAAAGGGCTAGCTCTGCCACAGATACGCAGTATTTT. Protein: CSAQRASSATDTQYF.

The chain joins TRBV19 to TRBJ1-4; the D is unclear. The germline V gene has CDR1 LNHDA and CDR2 SQIVND (reference sequence). The V end lost 1 base, the J end lost 0 bases, and 15 bases lay between the germline ends. The CDR3 contains 18 residues. The CDR3 here is CASSIGRTVIATNEKLFF. CDR3 coding DNA: TGTGCCAGTAGTATAGGGCGGACTGTCATTGCAACTAATGAAAAACTGTTTTTT.

In this sample, this clone turned up once. The chain uses TRBV5-5 and TRBJ1-1; 11 bases fit TRBD1. The ends lost 6 bases at V and 3 bases at J; junction bases unmatched: 10. The CDR3 is made up of 16 amino acids. Germline V CDR1 and CDR2: SGHKS, YYEKEE (reference sequence). CDR3 sequence: CASTLGQGAEDTEAFF. CDR3 bases: TGTGCCAGCACCCTCGGACAGGGGGCTGAGGACACTGAAGCTTTCTTT.

Note on this clone: The conserved final phenylalanine or tryptophan is absent from the CDR3, which likely points to a read error. The DNA is left out, because the CDR3 cannot be placed on it with certainty; the CDR3 is given as TCRdb lists it. V gene TRBV5-4 combines with J gene TRBJ2-7; the listed D gene, TRBD2, was not tested against the DNA. The germline CDR1 and CDR2 sequences are SGHNT and YYREEE (reference sequence). The CDR3 is 8 residues long, counting both termini. The CDR3: CASSPRYL.

The gene calls are TRBV28 and TRBJ2-1; TRBD2 matches at 10 bases. After removal of 6 bases from V and 4 bases from J, the junction contained 21 bases not matched to a gene. CDR1 is MDHEN and CDR2 is SYDVKM in the germline V gene. CDR3 size: 20 residues. The CDR3 region has the DNA TGTGCCAGCAGCCCCTTAAAGGGGGGGACCATGGGACTAGCGTACAATGAGCAGTTCTTC. It encodes CASSPLKGGTMGLAYNEQFF.

On this clone: This sample also contains other DNA sequences that code for the same CDR3. The genes are TRBV7-3 and TRBJ2-3, with a weak D call TRBD2 (5 bases). The CDR3 contains 12 residues. Between the trimmed V and J ends, which lost 5 bases and 3 bases, there was a span of 6 bases. Germline-derived CDR1 and CDR2 are SGHTA and FQGTGA. CDR3 region: CASSPGTDTQYF. Written as DNA, the CDR3 is TGTGCCAGCAGCCCGGGAACAGATACGCAGTATTTT.

This chain joins TRBV7-8 and TRBJ2-7; D possibly corresponds to TRBD1 (5 bases). The CDR3 has 13 residues. Germline values: CDR1 SGHVS, CDR2 FQNEAQ. V was clipped by 3 bases and J by 1 base, with 7 bases between them. The CDR3 bases are TGTGCCAGCAGCTTGACAGCTTCCTACGAGCAGTACTTC. Its translation is CASSLTASYEQYF.